This T cell receptor beta chain was obtained from a study of CDR3 diversity in severe acne. This clonotype qualifies as medium-sized. TCRdb recomputed calls from the PCR reads with MiXCR, one row per CDR3 protein. In the table there are 79,000 or so distinct CDR3 sequences, roughly 49% of which are singletons. Sequencing input: blood. The sequence was obtained from a male donor with severe acne vulgaris.

The CDR3 region is CSANRQGFLDTQYF. The CDR3 bases are TGCAGTGCTAACCGGCAGGGGTTCCTTGATACGCAGTATTTT. The chain carries TRBV20-1 and TRBJ2-3, with D perhaps matching TRBD1 (6 bases). Trimming pared 4 bases from V and 6 bases from J, leaving 17 bases between. The CDR3 has 14 amino acids. The germline V gene encodes CDR1 DFQATT and CDR2 SNEGSKA (reference sequence).